This is a list of T cell receptor beta chains from one sample in a study of CD8+ T cells in alopecia areata. TCRdb's table, derived via immunoSEQ multiplex PCR, lists solely in-frame clones and lacks some. This sample carries about 130,000 clones, around 50% of them seen once, and the ten largest clones take 3.5% to 5.5%. Sequences were derived from CD4+ T cells sorted from blood, sampled at week 0. All receptors come from a human donor with alopecia areata. Each CDR3 is given with its conserved first and last residue. D genes are given only for firm matches. Where a row states a size, it is once, few, many or the class of an expanded clone; other rows omit it.

d_gene: .; abundance: .; j_gene: TRBJ1-6; v_gene: TRBV10-3; CDR3nt: TGTGCCATCAGCCGACAGAGTAATTCACCCCTCCACTTT; CDR3aa: CAISRQSNSPLHF
d_gene: TRBD2; abundance: .; j_gene: TRBJ2-3; v_gene: TRBV6-6; CDR3nt: TGTGCCAGCAGTTACGGGGCAGCGGGAGAAACAGATACGCAGTATTTT; CDR3aa: CASSYGAAGETDTQYF
d_gene: .; abundance: .; j_gene: TRBJ1-1; v_gene: TRBV5-1; CDR3nt: TGCGCCAGCAACTCTCCGCTGAACACTGAAGCTTTCTTT; CDR3aa: CASNSPLNTEAFF
d_gene: .; abundance: .; j_gene: TRBJ2-5; v_gene: TRBV18; CDR3nt: TGTGCCAGCTCACCCTCAGAACAAGAGACCCAGTACTTC; CDR3aa: CASSPSEQETQYF
d_gene: TRBD2; abundance: .; j_gene: TRBJ2-7; v_gene: TRBV2; CDR3nt: TGTGCCAGCAGCGCGGGAGTAGTTGAGCAGTACTTC; CDR3aa: CASSAGVVEQYF
d_gene: .; abundance: .; j_gene: TRBJ1-1; v_gene: TRBV7-9; CDR3nt: TGTGCCAGCAGCCGTCAATTGAACACTGAAGCTTTCTTT; CDR3aa: CASSRQLNTEAFF
d_gene: .; abundance: .; j_gene: TRBJ2-7; v_gene: TRBV4-3; CDR3nt: TGCGCCAGCAGCCAAGAATTCGGCGGGGCGGACTACGAGCAGTACTTC; CDR3aa: CASSQEFGGADYEQYF
d_gene: .; abundance: .; j_gene: TRBJ1-1; v_gene: TRBV5-1; CDR3nt: TGCGCCAGCAGCCCACAGACAGCGGGAGACACTGAAGCTTTCTTT; CDR3aa: CASSPQTAGDTEAFF
d_gene: TRBD2; abundance: .; j_gene: TRBJ2-1; v_gene: TRBV11-2; CDR3nt: TGTGCCAGCAGCACTCTAGCGGGAGCCCTCGATGAGCAGTTCTTC; CDR3aa: CASSTLAGALDEQFF
d_gene: .; abundance: .; j_gene: TRBJ2-7; v_gene: TRBV30; CDR3nt: TGTGCCTGGAGTGTGGGCGGAATCTCCTACGAGCAGTACTTC; CDR3aa: CAWSVGGISYEQYF
d_gene: .; abundance: once; j_gene: TRBJ2-3; v_gene: TRBV6-5; CDR3nt: TGTGCCAGCAGTTACTCGAGCCCGTACGGCACAGATACGCAGTATTTT; CDR3aa: CASSYSSPYGTDTQYF
d_gene: .; abundance: .; j_gene: TRBJ1-3; v_gene: TRBV27; CDR3nt: TGTGCCAGCAGTCCCCAGGACGCCTCTGGAAACACCATATATTTT; CDR3aa: CASSPQDASGNTIYF
d_gene: TRBD1; abundance: .; j_gene: TRBJ2-2; v_gene: TRBV25-1; CDR3nt: TGTGCCAGCAGCGCTCCTATTTACAGGGGATCAACCGGGGAGCTGTTTTTT; CDR3aa: CASSAPIYRGSTGELFF
d_gene: .; abundance: .; j_gene: TRBJ1-5; v_gene: TRBV28; CDR3nt: TGTGCCAGCCGGAGGGGTTCTCGCAATCAGCCCCAGCATTTT; CDR3aa: CASRRGSRNQPQHF
d_gene: .; abundance: .; j_gene: TRBJ2-3; v_gene: TRBV6-6; CDR3nt: TGTGCCAGCAGTCGAGCTGCAGATACGCAGTATTTT; CDR3aa: CASSRAADTQYF
d_gene: .; abundance: .; j_gene: TRBJ1-2; v_gene: TRBV28; CDR3nt: TGTGCCAGCAGTCTCCCAGGGAAGGATGGCTACACCTTC; CDR3aa: CASSLPGKDGYTF
d_gene: .; abundance: few; j_gene: TRBJ2-5; v_gene: TRBV18; CDR3nt: TGTGCCAGCTCACCAGGCGGGGAAGAGACCCAGTACTTC; CDR3aa: CASSPGGEETQYF
d_gene: TRBD2; abundance: once; j_gene: TRBJ2-7; v_gene: TRBV5-1; CDR3nt: TGCGCCAGCAGCCCTGCCAGCGGGAGTGTGTCCGAGCAGTACTTC; CDR3aa: CASSPASGSVSEQYF
d_gene: TRBD1; abundance: .; j_gene: TRBJ2-3; v_gene: TRBV7-2; CDR3nt: TGTGCCAGCAGCTTAGCGACAGGGGTGGGCACAGATACGCAGTATTTT; CDR3aa: CASSLATGVGTDTQYF
d_gene: TRBD1; abundance: .; j_gene: TRBJ1-2; v_gene: TRBV27; CDR3nt: TGTGCCAGCAGATACCGCAGGGGGCGGGGAGGCTACACCTTC; CDR3aa: CASRYRRGRGGYTF
d_gene: .; abundance: .; j_gene: TRBJ1-1; v_gene: TRBV5-1; CDR3nt: TGCGCCAGCAGCTTGATAGGGAGCACTGAAGCTTTCTTT; CDR3aa: CASSLIGSTEAFF
d_gene: .; abundance: .; j_gene: TRBJ2-7; v_gene: TRBV28; CDR3nt: TGTGCCAGCAGCCCCTCCGGCGGGACTCAGAGAGAGCAGTACTTC; CDR3aa: CASSPSGGTQREQYF
d_gene: TRBD1; abundance: .; j_gene: TRBJ2-6; v_gene: TRBV14; CDR3nt: TGTGCCAGCAGCCAAGGGGTTTATGGGACAGGATTCACTGGGGCCAACGTCCTGACTTTC; CDR3aa: CASSQGVYGTGFTGANVLTF
d_gene: .; abundance: .; j_gene: TRBJ2-6; v_gene: TRBV4-1; CDR3nt: TGCGCCAGCAGCCCTCTCCGCTCTGGGGCCAACGTCCTGACTTTC; CDR3aa: CASSPLRSGANVLTF
d_gene: .; abundance: few; j_gene: TRBJ2-5; v_gene: TRBV10-3; CDR3nt: TGTGCCAACTCATTTGGGAAGCAAGAGACCCAGTACTTC; CDR3aa: CANSFGKQETQYF
d_gene: .; abundance: .; j_gene: TRBJ1-1; v_gene: TRBV2; CDR3nt: TGTGCCAGCAGTGAAGGATTAAACACTGAAGCTTTCTTT; CDR3aa: CASSEGLNTEAFF
d_gene: .; abundance: once; j_gene: TRBJ2-1; v_gene: TRBV5-6; CDR3nt: TGTGCCAGCAGGTGGACTACCAATGAGCAGTTCTTC; CDR3aa: CASRWTTNEQFF
d_gene: TRBD2; abundance: .; j_gene: TRBJ2-5; v_gene: TRBV5-4; CDR3nt: TGTGCCAGCAGCCTAAGGACTAGCGGGAGGGAGACCCAGTACTTC; CDR3aa: CASSLRTSGRETQYF
d_gene: .; abundance: once; j_gene: TRBJ1-1; v_gene: TRBV25-1; CDR3nt: TGTGCCAGCAGTACAGGGTTGAACACTGAAGCTTTCTTT; CDR3aa: CASSTGLNTEAFF